The 14 T cell receptor beta chains reported below all come from one sample, sequenced in a study of T cells in narcolepsy. This table comes from immunoSEQ multiplex PCR, and its TCRdb copy is limited to in-frame clones, with some not included. There are about 25,000 clones in the sample; approximately 85% occur only once, and under 1.5% lies in the top ten. The sequencing sample was made of CD45RA- memory CD4+ T cells from PBMCs. These receptors originate from a human donor with narcolepsy.

The chain links TRBV6-6 to TRBJ2-5; 7 bases align to TRBD2. TRBJ2-7 explains the end of the DNA better; the J call may be wrong. The V gene's germline CDR1 is MNHNY and CDR2 SVGAGI (reference sequence). There are 16 residues in the CDR3. CDR3 loop: CASRGRNAGALYEQYF. CDR3 sequence (DNA): TGTGCCAGCAGGGGACGAAACGCGGGAGCTCTTTACGAGCAGTACTTC.

The chain uses TRBV2 and TRBJ2-1; possibly TRBD1 for D (6 bases). Deletions cut 1 base from V and 6 bases from J, with 10 bases between. The CDR3 contains 14 residues. CDR1 and CDR2 from the germline V gene are SNHLY and FYNNEI. In DNA, the CDR3 is TGTGCCAGCAGTGAAGAAGGGGGATTCAATGAGCAGTTCTTC. It translates to CASSEEGGFNEQFF. The variable domain in full, completed from reference TRBV2 and TRBJ2-1, reads EPEVTQTPSHQVTQMGQEVILRCVPISNHLYFYWYRQILGQKVEFLVSFYNNEISEKSEIFDDQFSVERPDGSNFTLKIRSTKLEDSAMYFCASSEEGGFNEQFFGPGTRLTVL.

The chain links TRBV28 to TRBJ1-1; 8 bases are a match to TRBD1. Germline CDR1 MDHEN, CDR2 SYDVKM. Trimming at V came to 5 bases and at J to 11 bases, leaving 4 bases not matched to a gene. The CDR3 is 11 residues long. CDR3 DNA sequence: TGTGCCAGCAGTAGGACAGGGTGGGCTTTCTTT. Protein: CASSRTGWAFF.

J is TRBJ2-2 and V is TRBV7-9; tentatively, D is TRBD2 (5 bases). The CDR3 is made up of 16 amino acids. CDR1 is SEHNR, CDR2 FQNEAQ, per germline (reference sequence). V lost 5 bases and J 1 base, leaving 14 bases between the germline ends. The CDR3, as DNA: TGTGCCAGCAGCCCAGGACCCAGCGGGAACACCGGGGAGCTGTTTTTT. The encoded protein is CASSPGPSGNTGELFF. The full variable domain, its missing parts supplied by reference TRBV7-9 and TRBJ2-2, is DTGVSQNPRHKITKRGQNVTFRCDPISEHNRLYWYRQTLGQGPEFLTYFQNEAQLEKSRLLSDRFSAERPKGSFSTLEIQRTEQGDSAMYLCASSPGPSGNTGELFFGEGSRLTVL.

The rearrangement links TRBV5-4 to TRBJ2-1, with 14 bases lining up with TRBD2. Losses at the gene ends were 2 bases for V and 10 bases for J; bases not matched to a gene: 11. This CDR3 spans 17 amino acids. From germline, CDR1 is SGHNT and CDR2 YYREEE (reference sequence). CDR3 sequence reads: CASSFPRPGLAGEEQFF. CDR3 DNA: TGTGCCAGCAGCTTTCCCCGGCCGGGACTAGCGGGAGAAGAGCAGTTCTTC.

The chain has TRBV28 and TRBJ1-3; D perhaps matches TRBD1 (5 bases). Germline lookup yields CDR1 MDHEN and CDR2 SYDVKM. Trimming left V 6 bases short and J 3 bases short, with 15 bases between. The CDR3 sequence is 15 residues long. The CDR3 spells CASSVWGGVGNTIYF. The DNA for the CDR3 is TGTGCCAGCAGCGTCTGGGGAGGGGTTGGAAACACCATATATTTT.

The CDR3 DNA is TGTGCCAGCTCATCCTTAGCGGGAGGATACAATGAGCAGTTCTTC. Translation: CASSSLAGGYNEQFF. The chain links TRBV18 to TRBJ2-1; TRBD2 aligns across 10 bases. Per germline, CDR1 KGHSH and CDR2 LQKENI. This CDR3 contains 15 residues. V was pared by 5 bases and J by 4 bases, with 5 bases of the junction left unmatched.

The rearrangement joins TRBV15 to TRBJ2-3; D may be TRBD2 (5 bases). The CDR3 consists of 13 residues. Trimming pared 6 bases from V and 1 base from J, leaving 8 bases between. Per the germline V gene, CDR1 is LNHNV and CDR2 is YYDKDF (reference sequence). In DNA, the CDR3 is TGTGCCACCAGTTCCGGGGGCACAGATACGCAGTATTTT. Amino acid sequence: CATSSGGTDTQYF.

The V and J genes are TRBV30 and TRBJ2-1; D might be TRBD2 (5 bases). The V gene's germline CDR1 is GTSNPN and CDR2 SVGIG (reference sequence). The ends were cut back, 4 bases at V and 8 bases at J, with 15 bases in the middle. The CDR3 length is 13 residues. The CDR3 DNA reads as TGTGCCTGGACTAAGAGACTAAGAGATGAGCAGTTCTTC. Residues: CAWTKRLRDEQFF.

This clone was seen just once. This sequence joins TRBV28 and TRBJ2-1; 8 bases agree with TRBD2. The CDR3 is 16 residues long. Losses at the gene ends were 6 bases for V and 7 bases for J; bases not matched to a gene: 14. The germline V gene encodes CDR1 MDHEN and CDR2 SYDVKM. In nucleotides, the CDR3 is TGTGCCAGCAGATCCCGGGGGGGTAGGAGGATGAATGAGCAGTTCTTC. This gives the protein CASRSRGGRRMNEQFF.

V gene TRBV6-1 combines with J gene TRBJ1-1; no clear D. From germline, CDR1 is MNHNS and CDR2 SASEGT. The CDR3 has 15 amino acids. The V and J ends lost 10 bases and 1 base respectively, with 19 bases between them. The CDR3 sequence: CATEAGLISNTEAFF. CDR3 bases: TGTGCCACCGAGGCAGGACTTATTTCGAACACTGAAGCTTTCTTT.

The rearrangement uses TRBV28 and TRBJ1-1, with a tentative D call TRBD1 (5 bases). V shed 5 bases and J shed 5 bases, with 18 bases lying between them. This CDR3 spans 15 amino acids. Germline V lookup: CDR1 MDHEN, CDR2 SYDVKM. This CDR3 reads CASSISGNLVTEAFF. The CDR3 nucleotides read TGTGCCAGCAGTATTTCAGGGAATCTTGTTACTGAAGCTTTCTTT.

This clone has more than one count but fewer than ten. The chain employs TRBV10-3 and TRBJ2-1; D ambiguous. This CDR3 comprises 13 residues. Looked up from germline, CDR1 is ENHRY and CDR2 is SYGVKD. Trimming stripped 4 bases from V and 1 base from J, with 5 bases between. The CDR3 reads CAISVQSYNEQFF. The DNA of the CDR3 is TGTGCCATCAGTGTTCAGTCCTACAATGAGCAGTTCTTC.

The chain joins TRBV19 to TRBJ1-4, with 9 bases identical to TRBD1. CDR1 and CDR2 from the germline V gene are LNHDA and SQIVND (reference sequence). The CDR3 is made up of 15 amino acids. Trimming at V came to 4 bases and at J to 5 bases, leaving 5 bases not matched to a gene. The CDR3 region is CASSRRTGGNEKLFF. The CDR3 DNA reads TGTGCCAGTAGTAGAAGAACAGGGGGCAATGAAAAACTGTTTTTT. The entire variable domain, with the rest obtained from reference TRBV19 and TRBJ1-4, is as follows: DGGITQSPKYLFRKEGQNVTLSCEQNLNHDAMYWYRQDPGQGLRLIYYSQIVNDFQKGDIAEGYSVSREKKESFPLTVTSAQKNPTAFYLCASSRRTGGNEKLFFGSGTQLSVL.